What follows are 25 T cell receptor beta chains derived from one specimen sequenced in a study of early T cells in non-severe SARS-CoV-2 infection. TCRdb re-derived calls from the 5' RACE reads in MiXCR, one entry per CDR3 protein. This sample yields 80,000 to 100,000 distinct CDR3 sequences, of which less than 15% are seen a single time; roughly 6% belongs to the top ten. What was sequenced was whole blood. These receptors all stem from an adult who was a healthcare worker with PCR-confirmed SARS-CoV-2 infection or an uninfected control (not recorded which).

The sample holds a few counts of this clonotype. The chain couples TRBV4-1 to TRBJ2-6; TRBD2 matches 13 bases. This CDR3 is 19 amino acids long. In germline, CDR1 is MGHRA, CDR2 YSYEKL. V lost 3 bases, J lost 0 bases, and 5 bases stayed unmatched. The CDR3 coding sequence is TGCGCCAGCAGCCACGGACTAGCGGGGGACCGCTCTGGGGCCAACGTCCTGACTTTC. It codes for CASSHGLAGDRSGANVLTF.

A few counts support this clonotype. The chain employs TRBV7-2 and TRBJ2-3; 13 positions match TRBD2. This CDR3 comprises 15 residues. With V trimmed by 3 bases and J by 4 bases, 1 base remained unmatched. CDR1 is SGHTA, CDR2 FQGNSA, per germline. The CDR3 nucleotides are TGTGCCAGCAGCTTTGGACTAGCGGGGGCAGATACGCAGTATTTT. Protein sequence: CASSFGLAGADTQYF.

The V gene is TRBV27, the J gene TRBJ1-6; no clear D gene. The V end was cut by 6 bases, the J end by 14 bases, with 17 bases between. Germline CDR1 reads MNHEY; CDR2 reads SMNVEV (reference sequence). This CDR3 has 13 residues. Written as DNA, the CDR3 is TGTGCCAGCAGCCCCGGCCCATTCGACACCCTCCACTTT. This gives the protein CASSPGPFDTLHF.

This clonotype was recorded a few times. The rearrangement links TRBV7-2 to TRBJ2-7, with TRBD1 matching over 7 bases. The CDR3 spans 14 residues. V lost 5 bases, J lost 7 bases, and 11 bases stayed unmatched. From germline, CDR1 is SGHTA and CDR2 FQGNSA. In DNA form, the CDR3 reads TGTGCCAGCAGCGCCGGGACAGACCTTCTGGAGCAGTACTTC. Translating gives CASSAGTDLLEQYF.

This chain links TRBV6-5 with TRBJ2-5; the match to TRBD1 covers 8 bases. CDR1 MNHEY and CDR2 SVGAGI come from the germline V gene. Trimming cost V 6 bases and J 5 bases; bases outside gene matches: 8. The length of the CDR3 is 14 residues. The CDR3 loop reads CASSSRGRGETQYF. In DNA, the CDR3 is TGTGCCAGCAGCTCCAGGGGGCGCGGGGAGACCCAGTACTTC.

This chain uses TRBV15 with TRBJ2-2; D is unclear. The V end lost 1 base, the J end lost 6 bases, and 12 bases lay between the germline ends. CDR1 and CDR2 from the germline V gene are LNHNV and YYDKDF (reference sequence). The CDR3 totals 15 residues. The CDR3 region is CATSRGSSTAGELFF. In DNA, the CDR3 is TGTGCCACCAGCAGAGGGAGTTCGACCGCCGGGGAGCTGTTTTTT.

This chain joins TRBV9 and TRBJ2-7, with a weak D call TRBD2 (6 bases). Per the germline V gene, CDR1 is SGDLS and CDR2 is YYNGEE. Trimming cost V 3 bases and J 7 bases, with 14 bases left between them. This CDR3 is built from 13 residues. CDR3 sequence: CASSEGLPGEQYF. CDR3 bases: TGTGCCAGCAGCGAGGGACTGCCCGGAGAGCAGTACTTC.

This chain uses TRBV4-2 with TRBJ2-3; D might be TRBD1 (5 bases). Germline lookup yields CDR1 LGHNA and CDR2 YNFKEQ. The V end lost 0 bases, the J end lost 2 bases, and 12 bases lay between the germline ends. This CDR3 comprises 16 residues. Here the CDR3 reads CASSQDDREHTDTQYF. CDR3 nucleotides: TGTGCCAGCAGCCAAGATGACAGAGAGCACACAGATACGCAGTATTTT.

This chain joins TRBV7-2 and TRBJ2-3; D may correspond to TRBD1 or TRBD2 (6 bases each). CDR1 is SGHTA, CDR2 FQGNSA, per germline. V was clipped by 5 bases and J by 3 bases, with 15 bases between them. The CDR3 sequence is 15 residues long. In nucleotides, the CDR3 is TGTGCCAGCAGCCCCTTACGGGGGCGAACAGATACGCAGTATTTT. This codes for CASSPLRGRTDTQYF.

This clonotype was observed at least ten times. V gene TRBV24-1 combines with J gene TRBJ1-1; D perhaps matches TRBD1 (6 bases). Germline V gene sequence: CDR1 KGHDR, CDR2 SFDVKD. This CDR3 is built from 13 residues. Trimming left V 4 bases short and J 5 bases short, with 10 bases between. The DNA for the CDR3 is TGTGCCACCAGTGACACAGGGAGGACTGAAGCTTTCTTT. It encodes CATSDTGRTEAFF.

This clonotype has just a few counts. The chain recombines TRBV14 with TRBJ2-2; a weak D match, TRBD1 (5 bases). The CDR3 length is 16 residues. V shed 1 base and J shed 4 bases, with 13 bases lying between them. CDR1 and CDR2 from the germline V gene are SGHDN and FVKESK. As DNA, the CDR3 is TGTGCCAGCAGCCAAGTCAGGGTCATGACCACCGGGGAGCTGTTTTTT. Encoded protein: CASSQVRVMTTGELFF.

This chain joins TRBV29-1 and TRBJ2-1, with TRBD1 as a possible D gene (5 bases). CDR3 length: 14 amino acids. Germline assignment: CDR1 SQVTM and CDR2 ANQGSEA. The ends were cut back, 0 bases at V and 8 bases at J, with 14 bases in the middle. CDR3 residues: CSVEEGRVGDEQFF. The CDR3 region has the DNA TGCAGCGTTGAAGAGGGCAGGGTAGGGGATGAGCAGTTCTTC.

This clonotype was counted only a few times. CDR3 sequence (DNA): TGTGCCAGCTCACCGACAGGTCTCCTAGCCAAAAACATTCAGTACTTC. Translation: CASSPTGLLAKNIQYF. This sequence joins TRBV18 and TRBJ2-4; D is possibly TRBD1 (6 bases). V was cut by 3 bases and J by 0 bases, with 12 bases left in between. Germline CDR1 reads KGHSH; CDR2 reads LQKENI. The CDR3 extends over 16 amino acids.

V gene TRBV20-1 combines with J gene TRBJ1-4; TRBD1 aligns across 10 bases. The CDR3 has 13 residues. Germline CDR1 DFQATT, CDR2 SNEGSKA (reference sequence). Losses at the gene ends were 5 bases for V and 7 bases for J; bases not matched to a gene: 4. Here the CDR3 DNA reads TGCAGTGCTCCCGGGACAGGGGCTGAAAAACTGTTTTTT. This gives the protein CSAPGTGAEKLFF.

The rearrangement joins TRBV29-1 to TRBJ2-1; D is ambiguous. This CDR3 has 11 amino acids. Between the trimmed V and J ends, which lost 6 bases and 4 bases, there was a span of 7 bases. Germline assignment: CDR1 SQVTM and CDR2 ANQGSEA. CDR3 in DNA: TGCAGCGTGGACGGGTACAATGAGCAGTTCTTC. Translation: CSVDGYNEQFF.

This clonotype was observed a handful of times. At one boundary the junction diverges from the germline segment, which might be a read error. The chain recombines TRBV6-2 or TRBV6-3 with TRBJ2-1; 9 bases line up with TRBD2. CDR3 length: 16 amino acids. The V gene's germline CDR1 is MNHEY and CDR2 SVGEGT. In nucleotides, the CDR3 is TGTGCCGGTGTTCCGGGACTAGCTCTTCCTATCTCCCGGGGGATCTTC. It encodes CAGVPGLALPISRGIF.

About this clonotype itself: At one boundary the junction diverges from the germline segment, which might be a read error. This chain links TRBV29-1 with TRBJ1-1, with 7 bases lining up with TRBD1. The CDR3 runs to 13 residues. Germline V gene data show CDR1 as SQVTM and CDR2 as ANQGSEA. This CDR3 is CSVEVTGNSEAFF. The CDR3 DNA is TGCAGCGTTGAAGTGACAGGGAACTCTGAAGCTTTCTTT.

This clonotype has just a few counts. This sequence joins TRBV28 and TRBJ1-2; TRBD1 might be the D (6 bases). This CDR3 is 14 amino acids long. In germline, CDR1 is MDHEN, CDR2 SYDVKM. V lost 6 bases and J lost 4, with 15 bases in between. As DNA, the CDR3 is TGTGCCAGCAGCCGTCTGACAGGCGTCTATGGCTACACCTTC. Its protein product is CASSRLTGVYGYTF.

This clonotype appeared a single time. This sequence joins TRBV7-2 and TRBJ2-3; D not resolved. Germline CDR1 and CDR2: SGHTA and FQGNSA. The CDR3 sequence is 16 residues long. With 7 bases removed from V and 0 bases from J, the gap between germline ends came to 17 bases. CDR3 DNA sequence: TGTGCCAGCACCCTTAATCAGGCATCTAGCACAGATACGCAGTATTTT. Residues: CASTLNQASSTDTQYF.

The gene calls are TRBV28 and TRBJ1-4; tentative D call: TRBD1 (5 bases). This CDR3 region has 16 residues. Trimming left V 4 bases short and J 4 bases short, with 16 bases between. CDR1 and CDR2 from the germline V gene are MDHEN and SYDVKM. CDR3 nucleotides: TGTGCCAGCAGTTCCGAGGCCCTGGGGCTTAATGAAAAACTGTTTTTT. Its translation: CASSSEALGLNEKLFF.

This clonotype was observed many times. The V gene is TRBV29-1, the J gene TRBJ2-1, with a possible D match to TRBD1 (6 bases). Between the trimmed V and J ends, which lost 4 bases and 9 bases, there was a span of 19 bases. CDR1 and CDR2 from the germline V gene are SQVTM and ANQGSEA. The CDR3 contains 14 residues. CDR3 DNA sequence: TGCAGCGTTGTCCCCAGGGGCGTTCTCGGTGAGCAGTTCTTC. Its translation: CSVVPRGVLGEQFF.

This clonotype was picked up many times. V is TRBV2 and J is TRBJ2-3, with no clear D. CDR3 length: 15 amino acids. The germline gives CDR1 SNHLY, CDR2 FYNNEI. V was clipped by 7 bases and J by 6 bases, with 20 bases between them. The CDR3 loop reads CASMTMGNFWDTQYF. As DNA, the CDR3 is TGTGCCAGCATGACCATGGGAAATTTTTGGGATACGCAGTATTTT.

The J gene is TRBJ2-2, the V gene TRBV12-3 or TRBV12-4; D possibly matches TRBD1 or TRBD2 (5 bases each). The V and J ends lost 3 bases and 7 bases respectively, with 18 bases between them. This CDR3 is built from 16 residues. CDR3 DNA: TGTGCCAGCAGTTTTGGACGTTCAGGGACGGTCGGGGAGCTGTTTTTT. Its translation is CASSFGRSGTVGELFF.

In its sample, this clonotype was seen many times. This chain uses TRBV29-1 with TRBJ1-2; D uncertain. The CDR3 has 11 residues. Germline V gene sequence: CDR1 SQVTM, CDR2 ANQGSEA. V lost 7 bases to trimming and J lost 6 bases, with 12 bases between them. The CDR3, as DNA: TGCAGCGGGGAAGGGAAGAATGGCTACACCTTC. The encoded protein is CSGEGKNGYTF.

The chain joins TRBV28 to TRBJ1-1, with D perhaps matching TRBD1 (5 bases). V lost 3 bases, J lost 4 bases, and 12 bases lay in between. The CDR3 runs to 14 residues. CDR1 and CDR2 (germline): MDHEN, SYDVKM. The DNA for the CDR3 is TGTGCCAGCAGTTTGGGGGGGGATGGCACTGAAGCTTTCTTT. Amino acid sequence: CASSLGGDGTEAFF.